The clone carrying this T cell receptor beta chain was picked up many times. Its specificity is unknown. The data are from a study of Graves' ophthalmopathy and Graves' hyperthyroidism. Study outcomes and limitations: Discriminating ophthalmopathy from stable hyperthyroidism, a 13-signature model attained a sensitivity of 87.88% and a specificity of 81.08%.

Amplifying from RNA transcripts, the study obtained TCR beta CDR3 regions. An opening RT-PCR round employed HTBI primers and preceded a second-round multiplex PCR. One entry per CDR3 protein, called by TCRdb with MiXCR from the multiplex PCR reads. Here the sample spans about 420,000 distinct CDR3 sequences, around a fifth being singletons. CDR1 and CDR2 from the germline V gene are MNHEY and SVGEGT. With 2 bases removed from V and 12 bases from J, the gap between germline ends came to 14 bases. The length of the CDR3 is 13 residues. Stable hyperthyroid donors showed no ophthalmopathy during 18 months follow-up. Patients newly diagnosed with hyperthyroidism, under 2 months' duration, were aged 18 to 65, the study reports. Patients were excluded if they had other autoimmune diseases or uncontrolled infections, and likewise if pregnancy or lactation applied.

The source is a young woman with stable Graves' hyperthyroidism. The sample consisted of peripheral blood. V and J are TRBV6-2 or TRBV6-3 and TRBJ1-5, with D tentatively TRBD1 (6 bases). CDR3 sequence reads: CASSYTLTGLQHF. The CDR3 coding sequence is TGTGCCAGCAGTTACACCCTGACAGGACTCCAGCATTTT.